This T cell receptor beta chain was captured in a study of cytomegalovirus exposure and HLA in healthy donors. V lost 6 bases and J 4 bases, leaving 21 bases between the germline ends. Germline lookup yields CDR1 LNHDA and CDR2 SQIVND (reference sequence). CDR3 length: 16 residues. Use of 60 Vbeta and 13 Jbeta primers characterized the PCR. Libraries were prepared by immunoSEQ multiplex PCR; TCRdb keeps only in-frame clonotypes and omits some of them. The table lists approximately 140,000 clones, about three quarters of them singletons. The source is a woman in her 40s in good health and CMV-seronegative. The sequenced material came from PBMCs. The chain couples TRBV19 to TRBJ1-2, with D unclear. In DNA, the CDR3 is TGTGCCAGTAGGCCCAGCGGAGGAGACTTTTTCTATGGCTACACCTTC. Its translation is CASRPSGGDFFYGYTF.